This T cell receptor beta chain originates from a study of shared clonotypes between healthy human individuals. Germline CDR1 reads MDHEN; CDR2 reads SYDVKM. V lost 7 bases, J lost 4 bases, and 16 bases lay in between. CDR3 size: 14 residues. Profiling relied on immunoSEQ multiplex PCR, and the TCRdb table lists in-frame clones only, not all of them. The table includes about 1.5 million clones, approximately 98% detected once. This TCR was recovered from a man aged 25-45 years in good health. Sequencing was carried out using naive CD4+ T cells sorted from blood. The subset was: CD45RA+ positively selected. The gene calls are TRBV28 and TRBJ2-5, with D possibly being TRBD1 or TRBD2 (6 bases each). The CDR3 DNA is TGTGCCAGCACCCTCACAGGGACTGGAGAGACCCAGTACTTC. This translates into CASTLTGTGETQYF.